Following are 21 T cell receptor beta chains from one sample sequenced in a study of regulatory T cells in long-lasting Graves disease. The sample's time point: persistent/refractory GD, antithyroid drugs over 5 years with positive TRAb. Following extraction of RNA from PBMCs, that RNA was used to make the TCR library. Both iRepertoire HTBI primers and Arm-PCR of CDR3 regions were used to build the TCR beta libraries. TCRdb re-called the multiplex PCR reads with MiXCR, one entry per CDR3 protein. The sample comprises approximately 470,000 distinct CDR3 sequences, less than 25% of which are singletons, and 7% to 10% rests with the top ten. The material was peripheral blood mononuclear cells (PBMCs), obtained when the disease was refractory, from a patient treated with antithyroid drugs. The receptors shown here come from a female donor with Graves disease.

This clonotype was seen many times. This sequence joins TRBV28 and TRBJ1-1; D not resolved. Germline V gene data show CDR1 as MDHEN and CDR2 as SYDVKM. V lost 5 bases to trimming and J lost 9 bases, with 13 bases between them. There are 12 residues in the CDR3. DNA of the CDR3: TGTGCCAGCAGTGGGGAAAGGGAACAAGCTTTCTTT. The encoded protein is CASSGEREQAFF.

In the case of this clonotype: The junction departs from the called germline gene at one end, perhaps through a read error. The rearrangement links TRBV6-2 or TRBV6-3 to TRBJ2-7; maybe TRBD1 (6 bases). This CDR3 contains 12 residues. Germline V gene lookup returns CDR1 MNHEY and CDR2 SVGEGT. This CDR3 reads CASSNRVEERYF. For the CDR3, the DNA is TGTGCCAGCAGCAACAGGGTTGAGGAGCGGTACTTC.

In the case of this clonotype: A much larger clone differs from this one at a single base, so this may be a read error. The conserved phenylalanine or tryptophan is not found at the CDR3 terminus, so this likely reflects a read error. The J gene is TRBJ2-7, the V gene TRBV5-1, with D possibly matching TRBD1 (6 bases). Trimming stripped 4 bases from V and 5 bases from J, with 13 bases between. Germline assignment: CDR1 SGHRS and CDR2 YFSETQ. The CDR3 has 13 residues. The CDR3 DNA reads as TGCGCCAGCAGCGACCTACCAGGGGACGAGCAGTACTAC. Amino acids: CASSDLPGDEQYY.

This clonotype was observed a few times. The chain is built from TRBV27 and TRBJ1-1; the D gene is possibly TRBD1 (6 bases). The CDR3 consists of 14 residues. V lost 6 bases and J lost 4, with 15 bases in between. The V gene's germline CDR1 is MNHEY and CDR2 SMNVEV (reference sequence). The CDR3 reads CASSIQGGSTEAFF. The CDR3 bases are TGTGCCAGCAGCATACAGGGAGGTAGCACTGAAGCTTTCTTT.

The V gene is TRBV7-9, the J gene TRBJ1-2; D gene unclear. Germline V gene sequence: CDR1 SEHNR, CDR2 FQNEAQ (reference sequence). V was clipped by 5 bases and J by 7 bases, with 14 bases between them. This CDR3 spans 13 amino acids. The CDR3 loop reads CASSPGGKSGYTF. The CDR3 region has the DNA TGTGCCAGCAGCCCGGGAGGGAAATCTGGCTACACCTTC.

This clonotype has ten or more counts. The CDR3 sequence: CAWSVYGRNYGYTF. Written as DNA, the CDR3 is TGTGCCTGGAGTGTATACGGACGGAACTATGGCTACACCTTC. The chain is built from TRBV30 and TRBJ1-2; the D is unclear. CDR1 is GTSNPN and CDR2 is SVGIG in the germline V gene (reference sequence). V lost 0 bases to trimming and J lost 2 bases, with 10 bases between them. This CDR3 is 14 amino acids long.

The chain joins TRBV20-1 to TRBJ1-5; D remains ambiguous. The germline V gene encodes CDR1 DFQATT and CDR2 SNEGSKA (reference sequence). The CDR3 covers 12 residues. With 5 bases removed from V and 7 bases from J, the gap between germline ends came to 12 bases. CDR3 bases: TGCAGTGCTGGGAGAGCGGACCAGCCCCAGCATTTT. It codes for CSAGRADQPQHF.

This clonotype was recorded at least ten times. CDR3 DNA: TGTGCCAGCAGCTCCTCTCGGGACTTATCCTACGAGCAGTACTTC. Translated, it gives CASSSSRDLSYEQYF. This sequence joins TRBV7-8 and TRBJ2-7; D is perhaps TRBD2 (6 bases). This CDR3 comprises 15 residues. Germline V gene lookup returns CDR1 SGHVS and CDR2 FQNEAQ. The germline V and J ends were trimmed by 4 bases and 1 base, with 14 bases remaining between them.

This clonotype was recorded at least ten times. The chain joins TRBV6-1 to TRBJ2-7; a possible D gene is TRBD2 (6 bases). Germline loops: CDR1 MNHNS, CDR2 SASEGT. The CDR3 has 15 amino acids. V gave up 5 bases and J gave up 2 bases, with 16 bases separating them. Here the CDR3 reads CASSTLRGGTYEQYF. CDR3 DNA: TGTGCCAGCAGTACCCTCCGTGGGGGGACCTACGAGCAGTACTTC.

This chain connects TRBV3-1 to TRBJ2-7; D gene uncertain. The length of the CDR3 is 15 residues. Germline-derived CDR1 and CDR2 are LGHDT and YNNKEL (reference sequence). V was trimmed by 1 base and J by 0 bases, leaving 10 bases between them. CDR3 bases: TGTGCCAGCAGCCAAGCGACACGGAGCTCCTACGAGCAGTACTTC. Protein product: CASSQATRSSYEQYF.

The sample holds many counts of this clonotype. CDR3 sequence: CSAVDRSGANVLTF. CDR3 DNA sequence: TGCAGTGCTGTCGATCGATCTGGGGCCAACGTCCTGACTTTC. The chain uses TRBV20-1 and TRBJ2-6; D remains unclear. The ends were cut back, 5 bases at V and 1 base at J, with 9 bases in the middle. The CDR3 consists of 14 residues. Looked up from germline, CDR1 is DFQATT and CDR2 is SNEGSKA (reference sequence).

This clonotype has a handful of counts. CDR3 region: CASSGTKIDTQYF. The CDR3 DNA reads TGTGCCAGCAGTGGGACTAAAATAGATACGCAGTATTTT. The chain combines TRBV27 with TRBJ2-3, with TRBD2 matching 7 bases. With V trimmed by 5 bases and J by 5 bases, 4 bases remained unmatched. CDR1 is MNHEY and CDR2 is SMNVEV in the germline V gene (reference sequence). This CDR3 region has 13 residues.

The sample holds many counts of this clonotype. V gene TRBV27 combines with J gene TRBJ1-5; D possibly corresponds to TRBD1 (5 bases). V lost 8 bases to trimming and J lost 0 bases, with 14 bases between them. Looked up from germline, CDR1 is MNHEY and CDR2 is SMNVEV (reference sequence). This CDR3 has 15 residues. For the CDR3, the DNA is TGTGCCAGCCGCGCAGGGCCTAATAGCAATCAGCCCCAGCATTTT. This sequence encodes CASRAGPNSNQPQHF.

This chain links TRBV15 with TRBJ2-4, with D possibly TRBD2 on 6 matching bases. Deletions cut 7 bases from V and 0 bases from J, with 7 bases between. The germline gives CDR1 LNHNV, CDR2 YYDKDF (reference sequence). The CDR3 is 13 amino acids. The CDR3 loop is CATTGVAKNIQYF. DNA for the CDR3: TGTGCCACCACGGGGGTAGCCAAAAACATTCAGTACTTC. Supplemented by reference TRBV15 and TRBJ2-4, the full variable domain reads DAMVIQNPRYQVTQFGKPVTLSCSQTLNHNVMYWYQQKSSQAPKLLFHYYDKDFNNEADTPDNFQSRRPNTSFCFLDIRSPGLGDTAMYLCATTGVAKNIQYFGAGTRLSVL.

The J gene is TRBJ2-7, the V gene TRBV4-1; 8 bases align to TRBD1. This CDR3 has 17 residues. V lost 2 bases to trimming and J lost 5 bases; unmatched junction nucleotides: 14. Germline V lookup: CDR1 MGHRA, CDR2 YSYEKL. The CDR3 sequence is CASSQHLTGTGSNEQYF. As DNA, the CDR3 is TGCGCCAGCAGCCAACACTTGACCGGGACAGGTTCTAACGAGCAGTACTTC.

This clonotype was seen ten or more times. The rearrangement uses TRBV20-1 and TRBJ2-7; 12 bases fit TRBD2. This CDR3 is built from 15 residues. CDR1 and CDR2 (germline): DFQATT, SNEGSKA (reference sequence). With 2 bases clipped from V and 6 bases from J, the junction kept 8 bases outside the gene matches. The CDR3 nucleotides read TGCAGTGCTAGACGGACTAGCGGGACTGAACTCGAGCAGTACTTC. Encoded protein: CSARRTSGTELEQYF.

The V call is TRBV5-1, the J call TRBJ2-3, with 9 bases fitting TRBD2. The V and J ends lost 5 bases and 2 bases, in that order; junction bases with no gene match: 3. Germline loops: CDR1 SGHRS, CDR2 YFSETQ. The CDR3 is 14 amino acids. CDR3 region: CASRASGITDTQYF. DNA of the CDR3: TGCGCCAGCAGGGCTAGCGGGATCACAGATACGCAGTATTTT.

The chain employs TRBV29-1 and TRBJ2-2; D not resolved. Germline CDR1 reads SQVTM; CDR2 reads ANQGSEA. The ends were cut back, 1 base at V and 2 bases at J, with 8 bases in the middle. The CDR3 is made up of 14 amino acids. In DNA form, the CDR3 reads TGCAGCGTTGAAGGCTGGGGAAACACCGGGGAGCTGTTTTTT. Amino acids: CSVEGWGNTGELFF.

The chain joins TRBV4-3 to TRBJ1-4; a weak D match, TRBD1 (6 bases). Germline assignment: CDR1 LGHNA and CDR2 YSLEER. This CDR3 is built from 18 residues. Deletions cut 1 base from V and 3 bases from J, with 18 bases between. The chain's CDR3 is CASSQVGVYGQPNEKLFF. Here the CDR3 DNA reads TGCGCCAGCAGCCAAGTTGGGGTGTACGGACAGCCTAATGAAAAACTGTTTTTT.

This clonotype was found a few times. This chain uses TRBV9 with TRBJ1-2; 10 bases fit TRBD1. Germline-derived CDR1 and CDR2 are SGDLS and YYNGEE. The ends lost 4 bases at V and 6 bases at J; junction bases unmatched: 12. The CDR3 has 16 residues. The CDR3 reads CASSQTGGPPRNGYTF. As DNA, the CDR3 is TGTGCCAGCAGCCAGACAGGGGGCCCTCCACGCAATGGCTACACCTTC.

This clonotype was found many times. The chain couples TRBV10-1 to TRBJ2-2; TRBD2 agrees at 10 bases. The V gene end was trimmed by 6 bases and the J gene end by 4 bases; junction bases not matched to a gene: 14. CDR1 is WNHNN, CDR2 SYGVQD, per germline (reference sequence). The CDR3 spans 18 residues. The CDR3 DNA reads TGCGCCAGCAGACCGAAAGCGGGAGGGCCGCGGTGCACCGGGGAGCTGTTTTTT. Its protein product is CASRPKAGGPRCTGELFF.